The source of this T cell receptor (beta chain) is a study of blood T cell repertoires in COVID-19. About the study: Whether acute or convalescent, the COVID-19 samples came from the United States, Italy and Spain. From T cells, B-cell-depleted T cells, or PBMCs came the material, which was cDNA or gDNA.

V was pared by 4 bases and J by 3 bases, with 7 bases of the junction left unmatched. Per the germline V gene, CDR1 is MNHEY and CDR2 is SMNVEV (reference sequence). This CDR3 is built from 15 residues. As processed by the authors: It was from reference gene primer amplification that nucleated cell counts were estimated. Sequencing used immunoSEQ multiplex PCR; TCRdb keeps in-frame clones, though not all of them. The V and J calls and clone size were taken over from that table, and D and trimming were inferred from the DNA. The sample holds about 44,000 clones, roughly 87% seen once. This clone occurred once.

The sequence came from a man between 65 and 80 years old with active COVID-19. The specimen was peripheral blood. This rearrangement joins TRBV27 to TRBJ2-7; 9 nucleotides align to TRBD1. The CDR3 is CASSSPGQGSYEQYF. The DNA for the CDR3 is TGTGCCAGCAGTTCGCCTGGACAGGGGAGCTACGAGCAGTACTTC.